This T cell receptor (beta chain) came from a study of blood T cell repertoires in COVID-19. In the study overall: COVID-19 samples from acute and convalescent phases originated in the United States, Italy and Spain. Sources were T cells, B-cell-depleted T cells, or PBMCs; the material itself was cDNA or gDNA.

Per the study methods: Amplification of reference gene primers was used by the study to estimate nucleated cell counts. Here immunoSEQ multiplex PCR was the method, and the copy in TCRdb shows in-frame clones only, minus some. V and J calls and clone size come straight from that table; D and trimming were deduced from the DNA. Counted here are about 190,000 clones, around 84% occurring once; the ten biggest clones make up about 3%. This clonotype originated in a man in his forties with active or convalescent COVID-19. Sequencing used peripheral blood.

This chain's CDR3 is CASSSTLGDRGSNEQFF. As DNA, the CDR3 is TGTGCCAGCAGCTCCACCCTCGGGGACAGGGGTAGCAATGAGCAGTTCTTC. The chain carries TRBV11-3 and TRBJ2-1; 10 positions agree with TRBD1. Trimming cost V 4 bases and J 6 bases; bases outside gene matches: 12. The germline V gene has CDR1 SGHNT and CDR2 YENEEA. The CDR3 sequence is 17 residues long.